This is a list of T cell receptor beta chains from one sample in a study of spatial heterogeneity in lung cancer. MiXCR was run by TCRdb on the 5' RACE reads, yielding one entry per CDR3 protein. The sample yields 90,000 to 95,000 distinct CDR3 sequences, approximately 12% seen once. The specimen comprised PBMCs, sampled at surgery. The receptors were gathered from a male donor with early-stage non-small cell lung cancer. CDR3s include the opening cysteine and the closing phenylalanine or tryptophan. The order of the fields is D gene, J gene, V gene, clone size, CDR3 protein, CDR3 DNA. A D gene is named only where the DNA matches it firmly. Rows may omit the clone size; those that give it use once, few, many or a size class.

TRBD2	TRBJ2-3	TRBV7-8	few	CASSIPTSGGDTQYF	TGTGCCAGCAGCATCCCGACTAGCGGGGGGGATACGCAGTATTTT
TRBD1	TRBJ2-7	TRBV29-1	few	CSVGRAGGLYEQYF	TGCAGCGTTGGGCGGGCAGGGGGCTTGTACGAGCAGTACTTC
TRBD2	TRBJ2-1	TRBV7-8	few	CASSPRLAGGSYNEQFF	TGTGCCAGCAGCCCGAGACTAGCGGGGGGCTCCTACAATGAGCAGTTCTTC
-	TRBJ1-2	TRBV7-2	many	CASSFLRGANYGYTF	TGTGCCAGCAGCTTCCTCCGCGGAGCTAACTATGGCTACACCTTC
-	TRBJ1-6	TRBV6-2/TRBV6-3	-	CASSPVVKSPLHF	TGTGCCAGCAGCCCCGTTGTGAAATCACCCCTCCACTTT
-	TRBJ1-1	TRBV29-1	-	CSVQGPGIGNTEAFF	TGCAGCGTTCAAGGACCTGGGATAGGGAACACTGAAGCTTTCTTT
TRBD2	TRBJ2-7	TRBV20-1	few	CSASRREGVGYEQYF	TGCAGTGCTAGTCGGCGGGAGGGCGTGGGGTACGAGCAGTACTTC
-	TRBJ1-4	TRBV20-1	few	CSARIGEKLFF	TGCAGTGCTAGAATCGGGGAAAAACTGTTTTTT
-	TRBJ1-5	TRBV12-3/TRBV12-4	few	CASSLEATANQPQHF	TGTGCCAGCAGTTTAGAGGCCACGGCCAATCAGCCCCAGCATTTT
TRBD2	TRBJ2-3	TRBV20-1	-	CSARGPTSGEKDTQYF	TGCAGTGCTAGGGGACCGACTAGCGGCGAAAAAGATACGCAGTATTTT
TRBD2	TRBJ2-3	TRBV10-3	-	CAISESVRGGSTDTQYF	TGTGCCATCAGTGAGTCTGTTCGGGGGGGCAGCACAGATACGCAGTATTTT
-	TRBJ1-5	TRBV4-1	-	CASSQPEGGRSNQPQHF	TGCGCCAGCAGCCAGCCCGAGGGGGGGCGAAGCAATCAGCCCCAGCATTTT
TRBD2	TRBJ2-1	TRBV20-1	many	CSAVGLAGVVQFF	TGCAGTGCTGTCGGACTAGCGGGGGTAGTGCAGTTCTTC
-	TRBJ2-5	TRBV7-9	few	CASSFGAAQETQYF	TGTGCCAGCAGCTTTGGGGCTGCCCAAGAGACCCAGTACTTC
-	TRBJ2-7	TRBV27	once	CASTLQGRGAYGQYF	TGTGCCAGCACCCTACAGGGTCGGGGGGCCTACGGGCAGTACTTC
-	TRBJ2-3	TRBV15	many	CATSGDSGESTDTQYF	TGTGCCACCAGCGGGGACTCTGGAGAAAGCACAGATACGCAGTATTTT
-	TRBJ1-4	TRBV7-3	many	CASSPKRHRVNEKLFF	TGTGCCAGCAGCCCAAAACGTCACAGGGTTAATGAAAAACTGTTTTTT
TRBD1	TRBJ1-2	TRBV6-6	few	CASSYSPLDRGYTF	TGTGCCAGCAGTTACTCCCCCTTGGACAGGGGCTACACCTTC
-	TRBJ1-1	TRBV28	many	CASSLRWANTEAFF	TGTGCCAGCAGTTTAAGGTGGGCTAACACTGAAGCTTTCTTT
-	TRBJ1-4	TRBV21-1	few	CASSKRKQVNEKLFF	TGTGCCAGCAGCAAAAGGAAACAGGTTAATGAAAAACTGTTTTTT